Ten or more counts support the clone carrying this T cell receptor (beta chain). Germline V gene data show CDR1 as SGHRS and CDR2 as YFSETQ. The CDR3 loop spans 14 amino acids. Deletions cut 0 bases from V and 4 bases from J, with 8 bases between. The data derive from a study of tumor-infiltrating lymphocytes in primary liver carcinoma. A primer in the constant region served to generate TCR beta cDNA from 500 to 600 ng of total RNA. ARM-PCR, slightly modified, supplied the TCR beta libraries through three nested multiplex PCR rounds. Amplification in the first two PCR rounds was performed using TRBV1-TRBV30 forward primers and a C-beta reverse primer for about 10 cycles each. TCRdb re-derived calls from the multiplex PCR reads in MiXCR, one entry per CDR3 protein. The sample records 90,000 to 150,000 distinct CDR3 sequences, approximately 71% being singletons. Extraction of RNA together with DNA used roughly 19-31 mg of unsorted bulk tissue.

The sequence came from a woman aged 60-70 years with primary liver carcinoma and hepatitis B virus infection. The chain has TRBV5-1 and TRBJ1-3; D uncertain. The sample consisted of tumor-adjacent normal liver tissue. CDR3 nucleotide sequence: TGCGCCAGCAGCTTGGAGGGCAGCGGAAACACCATATATTTT. This sequence encodes CASSLEGSGNTIYF.